Listed below are T cell receptor beta chains from one sample, sequenced in a study of cytomegalovirus exposure and HLA in healthy donors. Libraries were prepared by immunoSEQ multiplex PCR; TCRdb keeps only in-frame clonotypes and omits some of them. The sample contains about 250,000 clones, less than 90% of which appear only once. The sample comprised PBMCs. The receptors originated from a man aged 18 to 30 in good health and CMV-seropositive. CDR3s include the opening cysteine and the closing phenylalanine or tryptophan. A D gene is named only where the DNA matches it firmly. Not all rows give a size; the values are once, few, many and, for expanded clones, a class.

abundance,j_gene,v_gene,d_gene,CDR3nt,CDR3aa
-,TRBJ1-2,TRBV5-4,-,TGTGCCAGCAGCTGGGGAGAGACAGAGAACTATGGCTACACCTTC,CASSWGETENYGYTF
-,TRBJ2-1,TRBV27,TRBD2,TGTGCCAGCAGTCCGATTCTAGCGGGAGTCGGTAATGAGCAGTTCTTC,CASSPILAGVGNEQFF
-,TRBJ1-2,TRBV9,-,TGTGCCAGCAGCGTAGAAGGCCCCCTCGGGTATGGCTACACCTTC,CASSVEGPLGYGYTF
-,TRBJ1-4,TRBV5-1,-,TGCGCCAGCAGCTTGCGGCCGCAGGGGCCTACCTCAACTAATGAAAAACTGTTTTTT,CASSLRPQGPTSTNEKLFF
-,TRBJ2-7,TRBV7-9,TRBD2,TGTGCCAGCGGTCGAGGCGGGAGTCGATACGAGCAGTACTTC,CASGRGGSRYEQYF
-,TRBJ2-1,TRBV5-5,TRBD2,TGTGCCAGCCGCCCTGCGACTAGCGGGAGGCCCAAACACAATGAGCAGTTCTTC,CASRPATSGRPKHNEQFF
-,TRBJ2-3,TRBV28,-,TGTGCCAGCAGGACTGGGACAGATACGCAGTATTTT,CASRTGTDTQYF
-,TRBJ1-2,TRBV29-1,-,TGCAGCGTTGAAAAAGGGGGGACCACTCGAAACACCTTC,CSVEKGGTTRNTF
-,TRBJ2-3,TRBV27,TRBD2,TGTGCCAGCAGTCTAGCGGCTAGCACAGATACGCAGTATTTT,CASSLAASTDTQYF
few,TRBJ1-5,TRBV2,-,TGTGCCAGCAGTCGGGAATTAAATCAGCCCCAGCATTTT,CASSRELNQPQHF
once,TRBJ2-2,TRBV27,TRBD2,TGTGCCAGCCTACGGACTAGCGGGCGCTACGGGGAGCTGTTTTTT,CASLRTSGRYGELFF
-,TRBJ2-3,TRBV7-2,TRBD2,TGTGCCAGCAGCCGAGCCGGGGGGATAGATACGCAGTATTTT,CASSRAGGIDTQYF
once,TRBJ2-1,TRBV19,TRBD2,TGTGCCAGTAGTATAGAAGCGGGAGATTACAATGAGCAGTTCTTC,CASSIEAGDYNEQFF
-,TRBJ1-2,TRBV29-1,TRBD1,TGCAGCGATTCTGGGACAGGGGGCAATTATGGCTACACCTTC,CSDSGTGGNYGYTF
-,TRBJ1-3,TRBV27,-,TGTGCCAGCAGTTTGGCAGGGGCTGGAAACACCATATATTTT,CASSLAGAGNTIYF
-,TRBJ1-4,TRBV5-6,-,TGTGCCAGCAGCTTGGCCGGGCAGGCAAAACTGTTTTTT,CASSLAGQAKLFF
-,TRBJ2-7,TRBV6-5,-,TGTGCCAGCAGTTCAGGGGCCCGAACCTACGAGCAGTACTTC,CASSSGARTYEQYF
-,TRBJ1-2,TRBV9,TRBD1,TGTGCCAGCAGCGACCCGGGACAGAACTATGGCTACACCTTC,CASSDPGQNYGYTF